Below, 22 T cell receptor beta chains from the same sample are listed, as sequenced in a study of T cell repertoires in cytomegalovirus infection. TCRdb re-derived calls from the reads in MiXCR, one entry per CDR3 protein. Of about 740,000 distinct CDR3 sequences in the sample, roughly 36% are singletons; the top ten hold around 2.8%. Sequencing used PBMCs. The receptor set was obtained from a human donor in good health (CMV status not recorded). Some clones in this sample may be carry-over from other donors' samples.

V is TRBV28 and J is TRBJ2-7; TRBD2 matches at 10 bases. Germline CDR1 reads MDHEN; CDR2 reads SYDVKM. CDR3 length: 14 residues. V lost 5 bases to trimming and J lost 3 bases; unmatched junction nucleotides: 4. The CDR3 reads CASSGPSGSYEQYF. As DNA, the CDR3 is TGTGCCAGCAGTGGGCCTAGCGGGAGCTACGAGCAGTACTTC.

The rearrangement joins TRBV20-1 to TRBJ2-4; no firm D call. Germline CDR1 DFQATT, CDR2 SNEGSKA (reference sequence). Trimming pared 5 bases from V and 8 bases from J, leaving 19 bases between. This CDR3 is 14 amino acids long. This CDR3 is CSASSILTIDIQYF. The CDR3 DNA follows: TGCAGTGCTTCGAGTATCCTGACAATAGACATTCAGTACTTC.

A remark on this clonotype: A much more abundant neighbour one base away suggests this may be a read error. In DNA form, the CDR3 reads TGTGCCAGCAAACTAAAGTGGGGTGGTACTGAAGCTTTCTTT. It yields the protein CASKLKWGGTEAFF. This rearrangement joins TRBV7-2 to TRBJ1-1; D not resolved. Germline V gives CDR1 SGHTA, CDR2 FQGNSA. The CDR3 is 14 residues long. V lost 7 bases and J lost 5, with 17 bases in between.

About this clonotype: A read error is likely, as this CDR3 ends without the conserved phenylalanine or tryptophan. The chain combines TRBV12-3 or TRBV12-4 with TRBJ2-5; D is unclear. The CDR3 sequence is 10 residues long. V gave up 9 bases and J gave up 5 bases, with 7 bases separating them. CDR3 nucleotide sequence: TGTGCCAGTGGGCGGGAGACCCAGTACTTA. Translation: CASGRETQYL.

This clonotype showed up just a few times. The chain carries TRBV28 and TRBJ1-1; 9 bases map to TRBD1. Germline lookup yields CDR1 MDHEN and CDR2 SYDVKM. Trimming cost V 0 bases and J 5 bases; bases outside gene matches: 7. CDR3 size: 16 residues. Here the CDR3 DNA reads TGTGCCAGCAGTTTATGGGGACAGGGTATTAGGACTGAAGCTTTCTTT. Its protein is CASSLWGQGIRTEAFF.

Ten or more counts support this clonotype. J is TRBJ2-7 and V is TRBV7-2, with D possibly TRBD2 on 5 matching bases. V lost 1 base and J 1 base, leaving 8 bases between the germline ends. CDR3 size: 14 residues. Germline lookup yields CDR1 SGHTA and CDR2 FQGNSA. In nucleotides, the CDR3 is TGTGCCAGCAGCTTAGGGAGAGGGTCCTACGAGCAGTACTTC. Translated: CASSLGRGSYEQYF. The full variable domain, its missing parts supplied by reference TRBV7-2 and TRBJ2-7, is GAGVSQSPSNKVTEKGKDVELRCDPISGHTALYWYRQSLGQGLEFLIYFQGNSAPDKSGLPSDRFSAERTGGSVSTLTIQRTQQEDSAVYLCASSLGRGSYEQYFGPGTRLTVT.

The chain combines TRBV6-5 with TRBJ1-3; D gene ambiguous. This CDR3 comprises 16 residues. The germline CDR1 and CDR2 sequences are MNHEY and SVGAGI. The V end was cut by 0 bases, the J end by 2 bases, with 11 bases between. This CDR3 is CASSYSSTSAGNTIYF. The CDR3 DNA reads TGTGCCAGCAGTTACTCAAGCACAAGCGCTGGAAACACCATATATTTT.

The rearrangement links TRBV6-1 to TRBJ1-5; no definite D call. Trimming took 7 bases from V and 3 from J, leaving 16 bases between them. CDR1 MNHNS and CDR2 SASEGT come from the germline V gene. CDR3 length equals 15 residues. In nucleotides, the CDR3 is TGTGCCAGCACCGAAACTGGGTTTGTCAATCAGCCCCAGCATTTT. It encodes CASTETGFVNQPQHF.

This clonotype has a handful of counts. The genes are TRBV6-5 and TRBJ1-5; D call uncertain. The CDR3 covers 12 residues. V was shortened by 5 bases and J by 4 bases, with 6 bases between the two germline ends. Germline assignment: CDR1 MNHEY and CDR2 SVGAGI. The CDR3 region is CASSHRNQPQHF. The CDR3 region has the DNA TGTGCCAGCAGTCACCGAAATCAGCCCCAGCATTTT.

The chain combines TRBV30 with TRBJ2-1; 11 bases fit TRBD2. The CDR3 consists of 15 residues. The ends lost 2 bases at V and 5 bases at J; junction bases unmatched: 5. The germline CDR1 and CDR2 sequences are GTSNPN and SVGIG (reference sequence). CDR3 sequence reads: CAWSPTSGVHNEQFF. In DNA form, the CDR3 reads TGTGCCTGGAGTCCGACTAGCGGGGTTCACAATGAGCAGTTCTTC.

The V gene is TRBV11-2, the J gene TRBJ2-1; the D is unclear. V was clipped by 7 bases and J by 9 bases, with 22 bases between them. The CDR3 extends over 15 amino acids. The germline V gene encodes CDR1 SGHAT and CDR2 FQNNGV. The CDR3 loop is CASIFSLIVMVEQFF. In nucleotides, the CDR3 is TGTGCCAGCATCTTTTCTCTCATCGTTATGGTTGAGCAGTTCTTC.

This clonotype was counted between two and nine times. The gene calls are TRBV18 and TRBJ1-5, with 7 bases lining up with TRBD1. Germline CDR1 KGHSH, CDR2 LQKENI. There are 15 residues in the CDR3. J gave up 11 bases and V 3 bases, and 13 bases lay outside the gene matches. The DNA of the CDR3 is TGTGCCAGCTCACCGACAAGGGGGCCCCTCCAGGCCCAGCATTTT. Translating gives CASSPTRGPLQAQHF.

Concerning this clonotype: A junction end diverges from the germline sequence, so it may reflect a read error. The rearrangement joins TRBV10-1 to TRBJ1-5; D unresolved. The CDR3 is 13 amino acids. Germline V lookup: CDR1 WNHNN, CDR2 SYGVQD (reference sequence). CDR3 coding DNA: TGCGCCAGCAGTGAGCGGGAAGATCAGCCCCATCATTTT. Translation gives CASSEREDQPHHF.

This clonotype was found a few times. This rearrangement joins TRBV5-6 to TRBJ1-6; 7 bases align to TRBD1. The V gene's germline CDR1 is SGHDT and CDR2 YYEEEE. This CDR3 region has 11 residues. Trimming took 3 bases from V and 17 from J; bases not matched to a gene: 5. The CDR3 is CASSSGTVIHF. As DNA, the CDR3 is TGTGCCAGCAGCTCCGGGACAGTCATCCACTTT.

This clonotype was detected ten times or more. The chain employs TRBV7-2 and TRBJ2-3, with TRBD1 matching over 7 bases. The V and J ends lost 1 base and 13 bases, in that order; junction bases with no gene match: 11. This CDR3 has 14 residues. Germline loops: CDR1 SGHTA, CDR2 FQGNSA. The CDR3 bases are TGTGCCAGCAGCTTAGTCTTCCCACAGGGGTTGGAGTATTTT. Its protein is CASSLVFPQGLEYF.

V gene TRBV27 combines with J gene TRBJ2-7; 8 bases fit TRBD2. CDR1 and CDR2 from the germline V gene are MNHEY and SMNVEV (reference sequence). The CDR3 runs 16 residues. The V and J ends lost 4 bases and 5 bases, in that order; junction bases with no gene match: 13. CDR3 loop: CASSSRPPAGVHEQYF. DNA of the CDR3: TGTGCCAGCAGTTCCCGCCCACCAGCGGGAGTCCACGAGCAGTACTTC.

This sequence joins TRBV7-9 and TRBJ2-7, with TRBD1 identical over 8 bases. Per the germline V gene, CDR1 is SEHNR and CDR2 is FQNEAQ (reference sequence). J gave up 3 bases and V 5 bases, and 12 bases lay outside the gene matches. This CDR3 is 16 amino acids long. In DNA form, the CDR3 reads TGTGCCAGCAGCGCAGGGTCAGGGGGCACAATCTACGAGCAGTACTTC. It codes for CASSAGSGGTIYEQYF.

The chain has TRBV7-9 and TRBJ2-1; 13 bases are shared with TRBD2. From germline, CDR1 is SEHNR and CDR2 FQNEAQ (reference sequence). V trimming: 2 bases; J trimming: 7 bases; junction bases outside the gene matches: 8. The length of the CDR3 is 17 residues. CDR3 DNA sequence: TGTGCCAGCAGCTTACCTGGACTAGCGGGGGCCGGGAATGAGCAGTTCTTC. It specifies CASSLPGLAGAGNEQFF.

This clonotype was seen only once. The chain combines TRBV2 with TRBJ1-2, with D perhaps TRBD1 (5 bases). From germline, CDR1 is SNHLY and CDR2 FYNNEI. There are 15 residues in the CDR3. Between the trimmed V and J ends, which lost 5 bases and 5 bases, there was a span of 18 bases. Written as DNA, the CDR3 is TGTGCCAGCAGTCTGGGACGGAAATTAAATTATGGCTACACCTTC. Translating it yields CASSLGRKLNYGYTF.

In regard to this clonotype: A clone one base away is much larger, so this may be a read error. The chain uses TRBV7-6 and TRBJ2-7; 13 bases align to TRBD2. Per the germline V gene, CDR1 is SGHVS and CDR2 is FNYEAQ. The CDR3 runs 17 residues. The CDR3 sequence is CASSLETSGGRSYEEYF. CDR3 bases: TGTGCCAGCAGCTTAGAGACTAGCGGGGGGAGGTCCTACGAGGAGTACTTC.

This clonotype was detected a few times. The CDR3 spells CASRPPGQWNYGYTF. CDR3 nucleotide sequence: TGTGCCAGCCGCCCTCCGGGACAGTGGAACTATGGCTACACCTTC. V gene TRBV27 combines with J gene TRBJ1-2, with TRBD1 matching 7 bases. This CDR3 comprises 15 residues. Germline CDR1 MNHEY, CDR2 SMNVEV (reference sequence). V gave up 8 bases and J gave up 2 bases; unmatched junction bases: 11.

The chain couples TRBV29-1 to TRBJ1-2; 11 nucleotides match TRBD1. CDR1 is SQVTM and CDR2 is ANQGSEA in the germline V gene. Trimming at V came to 8 bases and at J to 6 bases, leaving 14 bases not matched to a gene. The length of the CDR3 is 15 residues. The CDR3 loop reads CSFSPGDRGKNGYTF. For the CDR3, the DNA is TGCAGCTTCTCCCCGGGGGACAGGGGGAAGAATGGCTACACCTTC.